This T cell receptor (beta chain) was captured in a study of blood T cell repertoires in COVID-19. Study at large: Whether acute or convalescent, the COVID-19 samples came from the United States, Italy and Spain.

This CDR3 has 14 residues. The V and J ends lost 7 bases and 3 bases respectively, with 12 bases between them. CDR1 is SNHLY and CDR2 is FYNNEI in the germline V gene. Original processing notes: Researchers report that nucleated cell counts were estimated from reference gene primer amplification. Sequenced by immunoSEQ multiplex PCR; TCRdb stores in-frame clones only, minus some. That table gives V, J and clone size, and the DNA gave D and trimming. The sample yields 200,000 to 300,000 clones, 85% to 90% seen once. The rearrangement links TRBV2 to TRBJ2-2, with a tentative D call TRBD2 (7 bases). Sequencing was done on a sample of peripheral blood. The sequence was obtained from a woman in her thirties or forties with acute or convalescent COVID-19. The CDR3 DNA follows: TGTGCCAGCAATCGGGGGGCCGACACCGGGGAGCTGTTTTTT. Amino acid sequence: CASNRGADTGELFF.